This T cell receptor (beta chain) was identified during a study of response to subunit inactivated influenza vaccine. Study-wide results and caveats: Each seasonal influenza vaccination, the authors suggested, recruits few new T cells.

V was pared by 0 bases and J by 2 bases, with 8 bases between. The CDR3 extends over 14 amino acids. In germline, CDR1 is DFQATT, CDR2 SNEGSKA (reference sequence). TCRdb fed the RT-PCR reads into MiXCR, producing one record per CDR3 protein. The data contain 530,000 or so distinct CDR3 sequences, around 15% of them singletons. This clonotype was recorded a few times. Antigen unknown. The TCR sequence derives from a man aged 50 to 59 who received an inactivated influenza vaccine. The chain recombines TRBV20-1 with TRBJ1-5; a weak D match, TRBD1 (5 bases). The specimen was PBMCs from blood, collected 11 to 12 days after vaccination. Written as DNA, the CDR3 is TGCAGTGCTAGAGATCGGGGGGGCAATCAGCCCCAGCATTTT. Translating it yields CSARDRGGNQPQHF.